The TCR beta chain described here comes from a study of tissue T cells after allogeneic stem cell transplantation. The data were produced by immunoSEQ multiplex PCR, yet TCRdb's version contains in-frame clones alone and is incomplete. Of 1,500 to 2,000 clones listed, under 55% were seen once; the top ten hold 24%. Time point here: mouse harvest day 7 after allogeneic transplant. The graft held 10^6 splenic CD5+ T cells and 10^7 T-cell-depleted bone marrow cells. This mouse GVHD model was MHC-mismatched B6 to BALB/c, profiled day 7 or 14. Worth noting for this clone: All gene names here are mouse names. The CDR3 extends 1 residue past the end of the read, so its final part is completed from the germline J gene.

This CDR3 is built from 15 residues. V shed 4 bases, J shed 5 bases, and the junction held 9 bases outside the gene matches. The germline V gene encodes CDR1 KGHPV and CDR2 FQNQEV (reference sequence). Sequenced input: spleen. The chain has TRBV26 and TRBJ2-5, with TRBD1 identical over 7 bases. This clonotype was sampled from a female BALB/c mouse given C57BL/6 T cells with graft-versus-host disease after an allogeneic hematopoietic cell transplant. The CDR3 bases that were read are TGTGCCAGCAGTCCCCGACAGGGAGGGCGAGACACCCAGTAC. Translating it yields CASSPRQGGRDTQY. The full CDR3 protein reads CASSPRQGGRDTQYF.